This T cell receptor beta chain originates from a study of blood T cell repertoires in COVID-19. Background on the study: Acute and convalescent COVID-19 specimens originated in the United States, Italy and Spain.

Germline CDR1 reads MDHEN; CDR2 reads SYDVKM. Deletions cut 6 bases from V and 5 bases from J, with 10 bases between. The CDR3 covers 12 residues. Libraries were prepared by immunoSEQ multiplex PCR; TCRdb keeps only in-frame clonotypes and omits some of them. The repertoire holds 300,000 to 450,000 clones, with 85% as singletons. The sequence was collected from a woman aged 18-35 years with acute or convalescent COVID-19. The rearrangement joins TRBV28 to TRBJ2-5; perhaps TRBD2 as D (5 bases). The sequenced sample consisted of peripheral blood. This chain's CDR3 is CASRADGETQYF. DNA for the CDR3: TGTGCCAGCAGAGCGGATGGGGAGACCCAGTACTTC. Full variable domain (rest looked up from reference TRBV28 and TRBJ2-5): DVKVTQSSRYLVKRTGEKVFLECVQDMDHENMFWYRQDPGLGLRLIYFSYDVKMKEKGDIPEGYSVSREKKERFSLILESASTNQTSMYLCASRADGETQYFGPGTRLLVL.